This TCR beta chain stems from a study of blood T cells in healthy people across ages. Regarding the study as a whole: Diversity estimates drawn from one million T cells were deemed underestimates.

Of note for this clonotype: The target antigen is unknown.

The ends lost 5 bases at V and 7 bases at J; junction bases unmatched: 6. Germline-derived CDR1 and CDR2 are LGHDT and YNNKEL (reference sequence). The CDR3 is made up of 14 amino acids. A second PCR of about 6 to 12 cycles used a sample-barcoded 5' primer and a J-beta primer mix. Template switching added a 12-random-nucleotide identifier to every cDNA molecule. TCRdb re-analysed the 5' RACE reads in MiXCR, keeping a single row per CDR3 protein. The data show about 680,000 distinct CDR3 sequences, approximately 50% seen once. Aged roughly 6 to 95, donors were systemically healthy Caucasians from Russia. For every donor, a draw yielded about 9.7 milliliters of peripheral blood.

Material: blood. The receptor was isolated from a woman in her sixties or seventies in good health. The V gene is TRBV3-1, the J gene TRBJ2-1; 9 bases line up with TRBD2. The CDR3 coding sequence is TGTGCCAGCAGCTCTAGCGGGATCAGAAATGAGCAGTTCTTC. Translating gives CASSSSGIRNEQFF.